The 29 T cell receptor beta chains reported below all come from one sample, sequenced in a study of response to subunit inactivated influenza vaccine. TCRdb processed the RT-PCR reads anew with MiXCR; each CDR3 protein has one entry. The sample has about 530,000 distinct CDR3 sequences, approximately 10% seen once. The specimen was PBMCs from blood, collected on the day of vaccination. The receptors shown here come from a man aged 45-65 years who received an inactivated influenza vaccine.

This clonotype is medium-sized in the sample. The chain is built from TRBV29-1 and TRBJ2-7, with no clear D. Trimming pared 6 bases from V and 6 bases from J, leaving 12 bases between. Germline-derived CDR1 and CDR2 are SQVTM and ANQGSEA. The CDR3 covers 11 residues. The CDR3 nucleotides read TGCAGCGTAGCAGAACACCGCGAGCAGTACTTC. This encodes CSVAEHREQYF.

This clonotype was seen at least ten times. The CDR3 coding sequence is TGTGCCAGCAGCCCAATTAGCACCCATAGCACAGATACGCAGTATTTT. As protein: CASSPISTHSTDTQYF. This chain joins TRBV7-2 and TRBJ2-3; D is ambiguous. CDR3 length: 16 amino acids. Germline values: CDR1 SGHTA, CDR2 FQGNSA. Between the trimmed V and J ends, which lost 5 bases and 0 bases, there was a span of 15 bases.

This clonotype was detected a few times. The chain links TRBV20-1 to TRBJ2-1, with D perhaps TRBD1 (6 bases). The CDR3 is 10 amino acids. With 4 bases removed from V and 12 bases from J, the gap between germline ends came to 10 bases. Germline V gene sequence: CDR1 DFQATT, CDR2 SNEGSKA (reference sequence). The CDR3 coding sequence is TGCAGTGCTACACAGGGTCCGCAGTTCTTC. Translation: CSATQGPQFF.

The rearrangement links TRBV3-1 to TRBJ1-2; D possibly corresponds to TRBD1 (5 bases). Trimming pared 3 bases from V and 2 bases from J, leaving 13 bases between. The CDR3 totals 15 residues. CDR1 and CDR2 from the germline V gene are LGHDT and YNNKEL (reference sequence). The CDR3: CASSHPGWGNYGYTF. The DNA of the CDR3 is TGTGCCAGCAGCCATCCAGGGTGGGGAAACTATGGCTACACCTTC.

Notes on this clonotype: This is likely a read error, given that the CDR3 carries no conserved phenylalanine or tryptophan at its end. The DNA is left out, because the CDR3 cannot be placed on it with certainty; the CDR3 is given as TCRdb lists it. This CDR3 reads CSVQEVTYTDI. The chain has TRBV29-1 and TRBJ2-3. The CDR3 is 11 residues long, ends included. Germline V lookup: CDR1 SQVTM, CDR2 ANQGSEA.

The V call is TRBV20-1, the J call TRBJ1-1; D not resolved. The CDR3 spans 11 residues. V lost 4 bases, J lost 6 bases, and 9 bases lay in between. Germline CDR1 and CDR2: DFQATT and SNEGSKA (reference sequence). The CDR3 sequence: CSAKPDSEAFF. CDR3 in DNA: TGCAGTGCTAAACCAGATTCTGAAGCTTTCTTT.

The V call is TRBV3-1, the J call TRBJ2-5, with TRBD2 matching 7 bases. The V and J ends lost 0 bases and 5 bases, in that order; junction bases with no gene match: 3. Germline assignment: CDR1 LGHDT and CDR2 YNNKEL (reference sequence). The CDR3 is 14 amino acids. CDR3 amino acids: CASSQEGGTETQYF. The CDR3 DNA reads as TGTGCCAGCAGCCAAGAGGGGGGGACGGAGACCCAGTACTTC.

In the case of this clonotype: A much larger clone is a single base away; this may be a read error. The rearrangement links TRBV5-1 to TRBJ2-1; tentatively, D is TRBD2 (6 bases). Trimming shortened V by 0 bases and J by 8 bases, and 15 bases separated the two germline ends. CDR3 length: 15 amino acids. The germline V gene encodes CDR1 SGHRS and CDR2 YFSETQ. CDR3 in DNA: TGCGCCAGCAGCTTGGCCCTAGCGTCTGGCGATGAGCAGTTCTTC. This codes for CASSLALASGDEQFF. Filled out from reference TRBV5-1 and TRBJ2-1, the complete variable domain reads KAGVTQTPRYLIKTRGQQVTLSCSPISGHRSVSWYQQTPGQGLQFLFEYFSETQRNKGNFPGRFSGRQFSNSRSEMNVSTLELGDSALYLCASSLALASGDEQFFGPGTRLTVL.

This clonotype occurred a few times. The chain recombines TRBV5-1 with TRBJ2-7; D is unresolved. Trimming took off 8 bases at V and 6 bases at J, with 9 bases between the two ends. The CDR3 runs 10 residues. The V gene's germline CDR1 is SGHRS and CDR2 YFSETQ. The CDR3 sequence: CARFSREQYF. CDR3 nucleotides: TGCGCCAGGTTCTCGCGCGAGCAGTACTTC.

This chain connects TRBV7-6 to TRBJ2-1; D is unresolved. CDR3 size: 16 residues. The germline V and J ends were trimmed by 1 base and 0 bases, with 10 bases remaining between them. Germline V gene lookup returns CDR1 SGHVS and CDR2 FNYEAQ. CDR3 region: CASSLEISFSYNEQFF. In DNA form, the CDR3 reads TGTGCCAGCAGCTTAGAAATTAGTTTCTCCTACAATGAGCAGTTCTTC.

V is TRBV20-1 and J is TRBJ2-2, with TRBD1 as a possible D gene (6 bases). The V end was cut by 0 bases, the J end by 5 bases, with 16 bases between. From germline, CDR1 is DFQATT and CDR2 SNEGSKA (reference sequence). This CDR3 has 16 residues. For the CDR3, the DNA is TGCAGTGCTAGAGATCTACAGGGTAGGAGGACCGGGGAGCTGTTTTTT. Its protein is CSARDLQGRRTGELFF.

This clonotype was found many times. The chain is built from TRBV18 and TRBJ1-1, with 10 bases lining up with TRBD1. Trimming removed 5 bases from V and 8 bases from J; junction bases left unmatched: 5. CDR3 size: 13 residues. Germline lookup yields CDR1 KGHSH and CDR2 LQKENI. CDR3 residues: CASSSSTGGEAFF. The CDR3 DNA follows: TGTGCCAGCTCAAGCTCGACAGGGGGCGAAGCTTTCTTT.

This rearrangement joins TRBV4-3 to TRBJ1-2; D uncertain. The length of the CDR3 is 14 residues. From germline, CDR1 is LGHNA and CDR2 YSLEER. V dropped 4 bases and J dropped 3 bases, with 12 bases sitting between them. Written as DNA, the CDR3 is TGCGCCAGCAGCCCGGGCCCCGGGGACTATGGCTACACCTTC. This gives the protein CASSPGPGDYGYTF.

As to this clonotype: An end of the junction does not agree with germline; a read error may underlie this. This chain uses TRBV5-1 with TRBJ2-1, with 13 bases lining up with TRBD2. In germline, CDR1 is SGHRS, CDR2 YFSETQ. The CDR3 totals 15 residues. The CDR3 DNA sequence: TGCGCCAGCAGCTTGGGGACTAGCGGGAGAGATGAGCTGTTCTTC. This gives the protein CASSLGTSGRDELFF.

The rearrangement joins TRBV29-1 to TRBJ2-3; 7 bases agree with TRBD2. V shed 3 bases and J 5 bases; nucleotides not matched to a gene: 11. This CDR3 has 15 amino acids. The germline CDR1 and CDR2 sequences are SQVTM and ANQGSEA. Here the CDR3 DNA reads TGCAGCGTTGATACGAGTGGGAGGGCCATAGATACGCAGTATTTT. This translates into CSVDTSGRAIDTQYF.

This sequence joins TRBV7-8 and TRBJ2-3; TRBD2 matches 10 bases. After removal of 5 bases from V and 7 bases from J, the junction contained 18 bases not matched to a gene. The CDR3 extends over 18 amino acids. Germline CDR1 SGHVS, CDR2 FQNEAQ. This chain's CDR3 is CASSTELTPSGSFNTQYF. The CDR3 DNA reads as TGTGCCAGCAGCACCGAACTTACTCCTAGCGGGAGCTTTAATACGCAGTATTTT.

This clonotype came up many times. The chain carries TRBV20-1 and TRBJ2-3; 15 bases map to TRBD2. CDR3 size: 18 residues. From germline, CDR1 is DFQATT and CDR2 SNEGSKA (reference sequence). Unmatched junction bases numbered 7, after V lost 0 bases and J lost 3 bases. The CDR3 sequence is CSARDSLGLAGGTDTQYF. CDR3 coding DNA: TGCAGTGCTAGAGATTCCCTGGGACTAGCGGGAGGAACAGATACGCAGTATTTT.

This clonotype was seen a few times. The rearrangement joins TRBV12-3 or TRBV12-4 to TRBJ2-1; the match to TRBD2 covers 11 bases. V lost 5 bases to trimming and J lost 10 bases; unmatched junction nucleotides: 10. CDR3 length equals 15 residues. CDR3 coding DNA: TGTGCCAGCAGTAATAGCGGGGGGGCAAGCTGGGAGCAGTTCTTC. Translation gives CASSNSGGASWEQFF.

This clonotype appeared many times. This chain uses TRBV5-6 with TRBJ2-3; D call uncertain. CDR3 length: 14 amino acids. In germline, CDR1 is SGHDT, CDR2 YYEEEE. V lost 0 bases, J lost 3 bases, and 8 bases lay in between. Here the CDR3 reads CASSLVIRTDTQYF. CDR3 nucleotide sequence: TGTGCCAGCAGCTTGGTAATCAGAACAGATACGCAGTATTTT. Based on the CDR3 plus reference TRBV5-6 and TRBJ2-3, the full variable domain is DAGVTQSPTHLIKTRGQQVTLRCSPKSGHDTVSWYQQALGQGPQFIFQYYEEEERQRGNFPDRFSGHQFPNYSSELNVNALLLGDSALYLCASSLVIRTDTQYFGPGTRLTVL.

This clonotype has more than one count but fewer than ten. The CDR3 sequence is CASSVANEQFF. The CDR3 DNA is TGTGCCAGCAGCGTAGCCAATGAGCAGTTCTTC. This chain joins TRBV9 and TRBJ2-1; D unclear. The CDR3 is made up of 11 amino acids. Per the germline V gene, CDR1 is SGDLS and CDR2 is YYNGEE. V gave up 0 bases and J gave up 6 bases, with 1 base separating them.

This clonotype was counted between two and nine times. The chain recombines TRBV2 with TRBJ2-7, with a tentative D call TRBD1 (6 bases). Germline CDR1 is SNHLY and CDR2 is FYNNEI. CDR3 size: 16 residues. Trimming pared 6 bases from V and 0 bases from J, leaving 18 bases between. This CDR3 reads CASSTQGLLSSYEQYF. Written as DNA, the CDR3 is TGTGCCAGCAGCACACAGGGCCTATTGAGCTCCTACGAGCAGTACTTC. The complete variable domain, with remaining parts taken from reference TRBV2 and TRBJ2-7, reads EPEVTQTPSHQVTQMGQEVILRCVPISNHLYFYWYRQILGQKVEFLVSFYNNEISEKSEIFDDQFSVERPDGSNFTLKIRSTKLEDSAMYFCASSTQGLLSSYEQYFGPGTRLTVT.

The rearrangement links TRBV6-1 to TRBJ2-3; 9 positions match TRBD2. Germline V gene sequence: CDR1 MNHNS, CDR2 SASEGT. The V and J ends lost 6 bases and 4 bases, in that order; junction bases with no gene match: 8. The CDR3 length is 15 residues. CDR3 in amino acids: CASRARAGGADTQYF. DNA for the CDR3: TGTGCCAGCAGGGCACGGGCGGGAGGGGCAGATACGCAGTATTTT.

This clonotype was seen more than once but under ten times. The V and J genes are TRBV12-3 or TRBV12-4 and TRBJ1-2, with no clear D. This CDR3 contains 15 residues. Trimming took 6 bases from V and 6 from J, leaving 20 bases between them. The CDR3 bases are TGTGCCAGCAGCAAGTACCTGATGGGGAGTGATGGCTACACCTTC. It specifies CASSKYLMGSDGYTF.

In this sample, this clonotype turned up a few times. This chain connects TRBV12-3 or TRBV12-4 to TRBJ1-2; perhaps TRBD1 as D (6 bases). The V end lost 2 bases, the J end lost 4 bases, and 14 bases lay between the germline ends. The length of the CDR3 is 15 residues. CDR3 loop: CASSLTQGGGYGYTF. The CDR3 nucleotides are TGTGCCAGCAGTTTAACCCAAGGGGGAGGCTATGGCTACACCTTC.

Worth noting for this clonotype: A much larger clone differs by one base, so this may be a read error. The chain employs TRBV7-9 and TRBJ2-7, with D possibly being TRBD1 (6 bases). V lost 5 bases and J 2 bases, leaving 16 bases between the germline ends. The CDR3 is made up of 15 amino acids. CDR1 and CDR2 (germline): SEHNR, FQNEAQ (reference sequence). The CDR3 DNA follows: TGTGCCAGCAGCCAAGGACAGAGAACGACCTACGAGCAGTACTTC. Amino acid sequence: CASSQGQRTTYEQYF.

This clonotype was picked up a small number of times. V usage is TRBV18 and J usage is TRBJ1-2; unclear D gene. With 2 bases removed from V and 3 bases from J, the gap between germline ends came to 10 bases. There are 14 residues in the CDR3. CDR1 KGHSH and CDR2 LQKENI come from the germline V gene. The CDR3 region has the DNA TGTGCCAGCTCACCAGCTGTGGCAGACTATGGCTACACCTTC. This codes for CASSPAVADYGYTF.

This clonotype was observed at least ten times. The V gene is TRBV7-8, the J gene TRBJ1-1; D is unclear. This CDR3 is 15 amino acids long. Germline V gene data show CDR1 as SGHVS and CDR2 as FQNEAQ. Deletions cut 0 bases from V and 1 base from J, with 9 bases between. DNA for the CDR3: TGTGCCAGCAGCTTAGCATGGAGCACGAACACTGAAGCTTTCTTT. Encoded protein: CASSLAWSTNTEAFF.

Many counts were recorded for this clonotype. The V and J genes are TRBV11-2 and TRBJ2-2; D gene uncertain. V gave up 5 bases and J gave up 3 bases, with 4 bases separating them. The CDR3 length is 12 residues. CDR1 and CDR2 (germline): SGHAT, FQNNGV. CDR3 loop: CASSDHTGELFF. DNA of the CDR3: TGTGCCAGCAGCGACCACACCGGGGAGCTGTTTTTT.

The table lists this clonotype with a few counts. The chain links TRBV4-3 to TRBJ2-7, with D possibly being TRBD1 or TRBD2 (5 bases each). The germline V gene encodes CDR1 LGHNA and CDR2 YSLEER. V was pared by 0 bases and J by 3 bases, with 12 bases between. The CDR3 sequence is 15 residues long. The CDR3 DNA is TGCGCCAGCAGCCAAGACCCCGGGGCTCTCTACGAGCAGTACTTC. This gives the protein CASSQDPGALYEQYF.